The rows below give T cell receptor beta chains drawn from one sample of a study of OX40 agonist ivuxolimab in advanced cancers. The protocol was immunoSEQ multiplex PCR, while the TCRdb copy is restricted to in-frame clones and leaves out a portion. The data show approximately 6,300 clones, approximately 80% seen once. The sequencing here drew on CD4+ or CD8+ T cells sorted from blood, taken in a trial of the OX40 agonist ivuxolimab. The source is an adult with an advanced solid tumor such as melanoma, head and neck, liver or kidney cancer. Each CDR3 is given with its conserved first and last residue. The order of the fields is J gene, V gene, D gene, CDR3 length, clone size, CDR3 protein, CDR3 DNA. A D gene is named only where the DNA matches it firmly. Clone size is shown for a subset of rows, as once, few, many or a class of expanded clone.

J gene: TRBJ2-7; V gene: TRBV9; D gene: TRBD1; CDR3 length: 14; clone size: .; CDR3 protein: CASSAGTGPYEQYF; CDR3 DNA: TGTGCCAGCAGCGCGGGGACAGGGCCGTACGAGCAGTACTTC
J gene: TRBJ2-7; V gene: TRBV5-1; D gene: .; CDR3 length: 13; clone size: .; CDR3 protein: CASSLVPSDEQYF; CDR3 DNA: TGCGCCAGCAGCTTGGTTCCCTCAGACGAGCAGTACTTC
J gene: TRBJ2-5; V gene: TRBV25-1; D gene: .; CDR3 length: 14; clone size: .; CDR3 protein: CASSPIKGKETQYF; CDR3 DNA: TGTGCCAGCAGTCCCATAAAGGGGAAGGAGACCCAGTACTTC
J gene: TRBJ1-1; V gene: TRBV19; D gene: .; CDR3 length: 13; clone size: .; CDR3 protein: CASSIQMNTEAFF; CDR3 DNA: TGTGCCAGTAGTATACAGATGAACACTGAAGCTTTCTTT
J gene: TRBJ2-5; V gene: TRBV7-7; D gene: .; CDR3 length: 15; clone size: .; CDR3 protein: CASSQSSRGGETQYF; CDR3 DNA: TGTGCTAGCAGCCAGTCTTCTAGGGGTGGAGAGACCCAGTACTTC
J gene: TRBJ1-3; V gene: TRBV27; D gene: .; CDR3 length: 14; clone size: .; CDR3 protein: CASSPLPVGNTIYF; CDR3 DNA: TGTGCCAGCAGCCCGCTCCCGGTTGGAAACACCATATATTTT
J gene: TRBJ1-2; V gene: TRBV20-1; D gene: .; CDR3 length: 11; clone size: .; CDR3 protein: CSGGGIHGYTF; CDR3 DNA: TGCAGTGGGGGTGGTATTCATGGCTACACCTTC
J gene: TRBJ1-2; V gene: TRBV9; D gene: .; CDR3 length: 15; clone size: .; CDR3 protein: CASSPIAGSGYGYTF; CDR3 DNA: TGTGCCAGCAGCCCAATCGCAGGGAGCGGCTATGGCTACACCTTC
J gene: TRBJ1-2; V gene: TRBV19; D gene: TRBD1; CDR3 length: 13; clone size: .; CDR3 protein: CASKDRGMLGYTF; CDR3 DNA: TGTGCCAGTAAAGACAGGGGTATGCTAGGCTACACCTTC
J gene: TRBJ2-3; V gene: TRBV27; D gene: .; CDR3 length: 14; clone size: .; CDR3 protein: CASSWDGSTDTQYF; CDR3 DNA: TGTGCCAGCAGTTGGGATGGATCCACAGATACGCAGTATTTT
J gene: TRBJ2-7; V gene: TRBV30; D gene: TRBD1; CDR3 length: 14; clone size: .; CDR3 protein: CAWSVGTGLDEQYF; CDR3 DNA: TGTGCCTGGAGTGTTGGGACAGGTCTCGACGAGCAGTACTTC
J gene: TRBJ1-2; V gene: TRBV18; D gene: .; CDR3 length: 16; clone size: .; CDR3 protein: CASSPLLRGEEYGYTF; CDR3 DNA: TGTGCCAGCTCCCCCCTACTTCGGGGGGAAGAATATGGCTACACCTTC
J gene: TRBJ2-7; V gene: TRBV5-4; D gene: .; CDR3 length: 14; clone size: .; CDR3 protein: CASSLTGVFDEQYF; CDR3 DNA: TGTGCCAGCAGCTTAACGGGCGTCTTCGACGAGCAGTACTTC
J gene: TRBJ1-1; V gene: TRBV5-8; D gene: .; CDR3 length: 13; clone size: .; CDR3 protein: CASSFSVNTEAFF; CDR3 DNA: TGTGCCAGCAGCTTTTCTGTGAACACTGAAGCTTTCTTT
J gene: TRBJ1-2; V gene: TRBV5-4; D gene: .; CDR3 length: 15; clone size: .; CDR3 protein: CASSPPAAYNYGYTF; CDR3 DNA: TGTGCCAGCAGCCCACCCGCAGCTTATAACTATGGCTACACCTTC
J gene: TRBJ2-7; V gene: TRBV7-8; D gene: .; CDR3 length: 14; clone size: .; CDR3 protein: CASSPTGITYEQYF; CDR3 DNA: TGTGCCAGCAGCCCCACAGGGATCACCTACGAGCAGTACTTC
J gene: TRBJ1-5; V gene: TRBV29-1; D gene: .; CDR3 length: 13; clone size: .; CDR3 protein: CSVETGRGEPQHF; CDR3 DNA: TGCAGCGTTGAGACCGGGCGGGGGGAGCCCCAGCATTTT
J gene: TRBJ2-1; V gene: TRBV19; D gene: TRBD1; CDR3 length: 15; clone size: .; CDR3 protein: CASSLGDREYNEQFF; CDR3 DNA: TGTGCCAGTAGCCTCGGGGACAGGGAATACAATGAGCAGTTCTTC
J gene: TRBJ2-7; V gene: TRBV29-1; D gene: .; CDR3 length: 14; clone size: .; CDR3 protein: CSVEEGLGSYEQYF; CDR3 DNA: TGCAGCGTTGAAGAAGGTCTGGGGTCCTACGAGCAGTACTTC
J gene: TRBJ2-7; V gene: TRBV7-9; D gene: TRBD2; CDR3 length: 16; clone size: medium-sized; CDR3 protein: CASSFASGRTTYEQYF; CDR3 DNA: TGTGCCAGCAGCTTTGCTAGCGGGAGGACAACCTACGAGCAGTACTTC
J gene: TRBJ2-3; V gene: TRBV27; D gene: TRBD1; CDR3 length: 11; clone size: .; CDR3 protein: CASRTGVTQYF; CDR3 DNA: TGTGCCAGCAGAACAGGGGTTACGCAGTATTTT
J gene: TRBJ1-4; V gene: TRBV7-9; D gene: .; CDR3 length: 11; clone size: .; CDR3 protein: CASSHNEKLFF; CDR3 DNA: TGTGCCAGCAGTCACAATGAAAAACTGTTTTTT
J gene: TRBJ1-1; V gene: TRBV19; D gene: .; CDR3 length: 13; clone size: .; CDR3 protein: CASSINSNTEAFF; CDR3 DNA: TGTGCCAGTAGTATAAATTCGAACACTGAAGCTTTCTTT
J gene: TRBJ2-2; V gene: TRBV7-6; D gene: TRBD2; CDR3 length: 17; clone size: .; CDR3 protein: CASSLYTSGRYTGELFF; CDR3 DNA: TGTGCCAGCAGCTTATACACTAGCGGGAGGTACACCGGGGAGCTGTTTTTT
J gene: TRBJ2-7; V gene: TRBV11-2; D gene: TRBD1; CDR3 length: 15; clone size: .; CDR3 protein: CASSPNIGTDYEQYF; CDR3 DNA: TGTGCCAGCAGCCCTAATATTGGGACAGACTACGAGCAGTACTTC
J gene: TRBJ1-2; V gene: TRBV13; D gene: .; CDR3 length: 15; clone size: once; CDR3 protein: CASSLADQGFYGYTF; CDR3 DNA: TGTGCCAGCAGCTTAGCCGATCAGGGCTTCTATGGCTACACCTTC
J gene: TRBJ2-1; V gene: TRBV27; D gene: .; CDR3 length: 14; clone size: .; CDR3 protein: CASSLSKSSNEQFF; CDR3 DNA: TGTGCCAGCAGTTTATCGAAAAGCAGCAATGAGCAGTTCTTC
J gene: TRBJ2-7; V gene: TRBV6-6; D gene: .; CDR3 length: 14; clone size: .; CDR3 protein: CASSYSSRGDEQYF; CDR3 DNA: TGTGCCAGCAGTTACTCGAGTCGGGGCGACGAGCAGTACTTC
J gene: TRBJ1-5; V gene: TRBV15; D gene: TRBD1; CDR3 length: 15; clone size: .; CDR3 protein: CATSSRQGSNQPQHF; CDR3 DNA: TGTGCCACCAGCAGTCGACAGGGGAGCAATCAGCCCCAGCATTTT
J gene: TRBJ1-5; V gene: TRBV2; D gene: .; CDR3 length: 13; clone size: .; CDR3 protein: CASAASEGQPQHF; CDR3 DNA: TGTGCCAGCGCGGCCTCCGAAGGTCAGCCCCAGCATTTT
J gene: TRBJ2-5; V gene: TRBV30; D gene: .; CDR3 length: 13; clone size: .; CDR3 protein: CAWSFREQETQYF; CDR3 DNA: TGTGCCTGGAGTTTTAGGGAACAAGAGACCCAGTACTTC
J gene: TRBJ2-1; V gene: TRBV5-1; D gene: .; CDR3 length: 15; clone size: .; CDR3 protein: CASSSGPPASNEQFF; CDR3 DNA: TGCGCCAGCAGCTCCGGACCCCCCGCGAGTAATGAGCAGTTCTTC
J gene: TRBJ1-2; V gene: TRBV7-6; D gene: TRBD1; CDR3 length: 13; clone size: .; CDR3 protein: CASSFGTGNGYTF; CDR3 DNA: TGTGCCAGCAGCTTTGGGACAGGGAATGGCTACACCTTC
J gene: TRBJ1-1; V gene: TRBV6-5; D gene: TRBD1; CDR3 length: 14; clone size: .; CDR3 protein: CASSAGGANTEAFF; CDR3 DNA: TGTGCCAGCAGTGCAGGGGGCGCGAACACTGAAGCTTTCTTT
J gene: TRBJ1-2; V gene: TRBV28; D gene: .; CDR3 length: 16; clone size: .; CDR3 protein: CASSLRLQGSNYGYTF; CDR3 DNA: TGTGCCAGCAGTCTCCGTCTCCAGGGATCAAACTATGGCTACACCTTC
J gene: TRBJ2-1; V gene: TRBV29-1; D gene: TRBD2; CDR3 length: 14; clone size: .; CDR3 protein: CSVETSGQYNEQFF; CDR3 DNA: TGCAGCGTTGAAACTAGCGGCCAGTACAATGAGCAGTTCTTC
J gene: TRBJ1-5; V gene: TRBV5-5; D gene: .; CDR3 length: 14; clone size: .; CDR3 protein: CASSLGLTNQPQHF; CDR3 DNA: TGTGCCAGCAGCTTGGGGCTGACAAATCAGCCCCAGCATTTT
J gene: TRBJ2-3; V gene: TRBV5-5; D gene: TRBD2; CDR3 length: 14; clone size: .; CDR3 protein: CASRVAGDTDTQYF; CDR3 DNA: TGTGCCAGCAGGGTAGCGGGGGACACAGATACGCAGTATTTT
J gene: TRBJ2-7; V gene: TRBV2; D gene: TRBD1; CDR3 length: 13; clone size: .; CDR3 protein: CASVGQGENEQYF; CDR3 DNA: TGTGCCAGCGTGGGACAGGGCGAGAACGAGCAGTACTTC
J gene: TRBJ2-5; V gene: TRBV5-1; D gene: .; CDR3 length: 14; clone size: .; CDR3 protein: CASSQNRYQETQYF; CDR3 DNA: TGCGCCAGCAGCCAAAACAGGTACCAAGAGACCCAGTACTTC
J gene: TRBJ2-7; V gene: TRBV7-6; D gene: .; CDR3 length: 16; clone size: .; CDR3 protein: CASSLLGTESSYEQYF; CDR3 DNA: TGTGCCAGCAGCCTACTCGGGACCGAAAGCTCCTACGAGCAGTACTTC
J gene: TRBJ2-1; V gene: TRBV5-1; D gene: .; CDR3 length: 16; clone size: .; CDR3 protein: CASSAQTASSYNEQFF; CDR3 DNA: TGCGCCAGCAGCGCCCAGACAGCTAGCTCCTACAATGAGCAGTTCTTC
J gene: TRBJ1-5; V gene: TRBV15; D gene: .; CDR3 length: 15; clone size: few; CDR3 protein: CATSRAGTGTQPQHF; CDR3 DNA: TGTGCCACCAGCAGAGCCGGTACCGGGACTCAGCCCCAGCATTTT
J gene: TRBJ2-7; V gene: TRBV9; D gene: TRBD1; CDR3 length: 14; clone size: .; CDR3 protein: CASSAGTGGYEQYF; CDR3 DNA: TGTGCCAGCAGCGCCGGGACAGGGGGCTACGAGCAGTACTTC
J gene: TRBJ1-4; V gene: TRBV9; D gene: .; CDR3 length: 15; clone size: .; CDR3 protein: CASSVEGATNEKLFF; CDR3 DNA: TGTGCCAGCAGCGTAGAGGGTGCCACTAATGAAAAACTGTTTTTT
J gene: TRBJ1-4; V gene: TRBV30; D gene: .; CDR3 length: 17; clone size: .; CDR3 protein: CARTVGHPLATNEKLFF; CDR3 DNA: TGTGCTCGGACCGTGGGACACCCTTTAGCAACTAATGAAAAACTGTTTTTT
J gene: TRBJ1-1; V gene: TRBV18; D gene: .; CDR3 length: 13; clone size: large; CDR3 protein: CASSPTVNTEAFF; CDR3 DNA: TGTGCCAGCTCACCGACGGTGAACACTGAAGCTTTCTTT
J gene: TRBJ1-1; V gene: TRBV12-5; D gene: .; CDR3 length: 18; clone size: .; CDR3 protein: CASGLVLTSGTETYEAFF; CDR3 DNA: TGTGCTAGTGGTTTGGTACTAACGTCTGGGACGGAAACCTATGAAGCTTTCTTT
J gene: TRBJ2-5; V gene: TRBV4-1; D gene: .; CDR3 length: 15; clone size: .; CDR3 protein: CASSHRGTDQETQYF; CDR3 DNA: TGCGCCAGCAGCCACAGGGGCACAGACCAAGAGACCCAGTACTTC